Presented here are 20 T cell receptor beta chains from one specimen sequenced in a study of cytomegalovirus exposure and HLA in healthy donors (dated by TCRdb to about 2017). Library method: the immunoSEQ multiplex PCR assay. For the multiplex PCR, a mixture combining 60 forward primers for TCR Vbeta segments and 13 reverse primers for TCR Jbeta segments was used. TCRdb re-hosts the immuneACCESS table, in-frame sequences only. Its copies lack some clones; in the studies checked, an unresolved V gene accounts for under half of them, and the cause for the rest is not known. This sample comprises fewer than 250,000 clones, roughly 80% of them detected only once. Jointly, the top ten make up less than 2% of the sample. Sample: PBMCs. All receptors come from a woman younger than 30 in good health and CMV-seronegative.

The V call is TRBV25-1, the J call TRBJ1-2, with TRBD1 as a possible D gene (5 bases). CDR1 MGHDK and CDR2 SYGVNS come from the germline V gene. This CDR3 has 16 amino acids. Trimming cost V 4 bases and J 0 bases, with 15 bases left between them. This CDR3 reads CASSVEGPLANYGYTF. The CDR3 DNA sequence: TGTGCCAGCAGTGTGGAGGGACCCCTTGCTAACTATGGCTACACCTTC.

As DNA, the CDR3 is TGTGCCAGCAGCCCAGGTGGTAGCGGGAGTAGCACAGATACGCAGTATTTT. Encoded protein: CASSPGGSGSSTDTQYF. The V gene is TRBV4-2, the J gene TRBJ2-3, with 9 bases lining up with TRBD2. V shed 4 bases and J 0 bases; nucleotides not matched to a gene: 8. Per the germline V gene, CDR1 is LGHNA and CDR2 is YNFKEQ. The CDR3 has 17 amino acids.

The chain links TRBV4-2 to TRBJ2-2, with 10 positions matching TRBD2. Germline trimming cut 0 bases from V and 5 bases from J; bases unmatched to any gene: 9. The CDR3 has 18 amino acids. The germline V gene has CDR1 LGHNA and CDR2 YNFKEQ. CDR3 residues: CASSQDGLAGVLTGELFF. The DNA of the CDR3 is TGTGCCAGCAGCCAAGATGGCCTAGCGGGAGTGTTAACCGGGGAGCTGTTTTTT.

This clone was detected a few times. The gene calls are TRBV15 and TRBJ2-2; D is perhaps TRBD1 (5 bases). The V end was cut by 0 bases, the J end by 0 bases, with 11 bases between. From germline, CDR1 is LNHNV and CDR2 YYDKDF (reference sequence). This CDR3 has 17 amino acids. The CDR3 nucleotides are TGTGCCACCAGCAGAGATAGGGGCGCCACGAACACCGGGGAGCTGTTTTTT. It is translated as CATSRDRGATNTGELFF.

This rearrangement joins TRBV6-1 to TRBJ2-7, with a possible D match to TRBD1 (5 bases). CDR3 size: 15 residues. Germline lookup yields CDR1 MNHNS and CDR2 SASEGT. Deletions cut 3 bases from V and 3 bases from J, with 15 bases between. Here the CDR3 DNA reads TGTGCCAGCAGTGACCGGCAGGGCCTCTTCTACGAGCAGTACTTC. Translating gives CASSDRQGLFYEQYF.

The V call is TRBV20-1, the J call TRBJ2-5; 7 nucleotides match TRBD1. The germline V gene has CDR1 DFQATT and CDR2 SNEGSKA (reference sequence). V lost 6 bases, J lost 14 bases, and 12 bases stayed unmatched. The CDR3 runs to 11 residues. CDR3 loop: CSASRDREFYF. CDR3 nucleotides: TGCAGTGCCTCCCGTGACAGGGAGTTTTACTTC.

The chain links TRBV9 to TRBJ1-2; D possibly corresponds to TRBD1 (6 bases). Germline V gene lookup returns CDR1 SGDLS and CDR2 YYNGEE. Between the trimmed V and J ends, which lost 4 bases and 5 bases, there was a span of 15 bases. The CDR3 extends over 14 amino acids. CDR3 protein: CASSPSLTGYGYTF. The CDR3 DNA sequence: TGTGCCAGCAGCCCCAGCCTTACAGGGTATGGCTACACCTTC.

The CDR3 DNA sequence: TGTGCCAGTAGTTTTAAAGGGGGGGGCAATCAGCCCCAGCATTTT. Translation: CASSFKGGGNQPQHF. The chain carries TRBV19 and TRBJ1-5; weak D call: TRBD1 (6 bases). CDR1 is LNHDA, CDR2 SQIVND, per germline (reference sequence). Between the trimmed V and J ends, which lost 5 bases and 2 bases, there was a span of 13 bases. The CDR3 is 15 amino acids. The whole variable domain, remainder taken from reference TRBV19 and TRBJ1-5, is DGGITQSPKYLFRKEGQNVTLSCEQNLNHDAMYWYRQDPGQGLRLIYYSQIVNDFQKGDIAEGYSVSREKKESFPLTVTSAQKNPTAFYLCASSFKGGGNQPQHFGDGTRLSIL.

V usage is TRBV5-1 and J usage is TRBJ2-7; no firm D call. V lost 3 bases, J lost 5 bases, and 6 bases lay in between. CDR1 and CDR2 (germline): SGHRS, YFSETQ. The length of the CDR3 is 11 residues. The CDR3 DNA is TGCGCCAGCAGCTCGGTGGACGAGCAGTACTTC. This gives the protein CASSSVDEQYF.

This clone was seen a handful of times. J is TRBJ1-6 and V is TRBV6-1; D is possibly TRBD1 (6 bases). Trimming cost V 6 bases and J 9 bases, with 12 bases left between them. The CDR3 is made up of 13 amino acids. Germline V gene lookup returns CDR1 MNHNS and CDR2 SASEGT. The CDR3 coding sequence is TGTGCCAGCAGCCAGGGGTTCGGTTCACCCCTCCACTTT. This translates into CASSQGFGSPLHF.

V and J are TRBV6-1 and TRBJ1-1; maybe TRBD1 (6 bases). The germline CDR1 and CDR2 sequences are MNHNS and SASEGT. CDR3 length: 15 residues. The ends were cut back, 7 bases at V and 3 bases at J, with 18 bases in the middle. CDR3 in DNA: TGTGCCAGCAATAGGGGGGGATTAGCGCACACTGAAGCTTTCTTT. It specifies CASNRGGLAHTEAFF.

Here the CDR3 reads CASRGGGREQYF. In DNA form, the CDR3 reads TGTGCCAGTAGGGGAGGGGGGCGCGAGCAGTACTTC. This chain joins TRBV19 and TRBJ2-7; D perhaps matches TRBD2 (7 bases). This CDR3 region has 12 residues. Trimming took 6 bases from V and 6 from J, leaving 12 bases between them. In germline, CDR1 is LNHDA, CDR2 SQIVND (reference sequence).

The J gene is TRBJ2-7, the V gene TRBV7-9; the match to TRBD1 covers 11 bases. The CDR3 totals 15 residues. Germline CDR1 SEHNR, CDR2 FQNEAQ (reference sequence). J lost 4 bases, V lost 6 bases, and 8 bases had no gene match. CDR3 DNA: TGTGCCAGCAGTCTCGGACAGGGGGCGCGGTACGAGCAGTACTTC. Encoded protein: CASSLGQGARYEQYF.

The chain combines TRBV7-8 with TRBJ1-5, with D possibly matching TRBD1 (5 bases). CDR3 length: 17 amino acids. CDR1 and CDR2 (germline): SGHVS, FQNEAQ. V gave up 2 bases and J gave up 6 bases, with 20 bases separating them. DNA for the CDR3: TGTGCCAGCAGCTTACGGGGCGATGGACTATGGGCTCAGCCCCAGCATTTT. Its translation: CASSLRGDGLWAQPQHF. The complete variable domain, with remaining parts taken from reference TRBV7-8 and TRBJ1-5, reads GAGVSQSPRYKVAKRGQDVALRCDPISGHVSLFWYQQALGQGPEFLTYFQNEAQLDKSGLPSDRFFAERPEGSVSTLKIQRTQQEDSAVYLCASSLRGDGLWAQPQHFGDGTRLSIL.

The chain links TRBV9 to TRBJ2-5; D unclear. CDR1 and CDR2 (germline): SGDLS, YYNGEE. The germline V and J ends were trimmed by 2 bases and 5 bases, with 13 bases remaining between them. This CDR3 contains 14 residues. Here the CDR3 DNA reads TGTGCCAGCAGCGTTAATCCAACGAGGGAGACCCAGTACTTC. Its translation is CASSVNPTRETQYF.

The chain uses TRBV7-9 and TRBJ1-1; maybe TRBD1 (6 bases). Trimming took off 0 bases at V and 1 base at J, with 15 bases between the two ends. The CDR3 has 17 residues. Germline CDR1 reads SEHNR; CDR2 reads FQNEAQ (reference sequence). This chain's CDR3 is CASSLAGDTETNTEAFF. The CDR3 nucleotides are TGTGCCAGCAGCTTAGCGGGGGACACCGAAACGAACACTGAAGCTTTCTTT.

This clone is a singleton in its sample. This sequence joins TRBV4-2 and TRBJ2-3; 7 nucleotides agree with TRBD2. With V trimmed by 0 bases and J by 4 bases, 10 bases remained unmatched. CDR3 length: 17 amino acids. Germline V gene data show CDR1 as LGHNA and CDR2 as YNFKEQ. The CDR3 protein is CASSQEGVSGAADTQYF. The CDR3 DNA sequence: TGTGCCAGCAGCCAAGAGGGGGTAAGCGGGGCGGCAGATACGCAGTATTTT.

The V and J genes are TRBV9 and TRBJ1-3; possible D gene TRBD1, 5 bases. The germline gives CDR1 SGDLS, CDR2 YYNGEE. Trimming took 4 bases from V and 4 from J, leaving 12 bases between them. The CDR3 is 14 residues long. The CDR3 protein is CASSQAGPGNTIYF. CDR3 bases: TGTGCCAGCAGCCAGGCAGGGCCCGGAAACACCATATATTTT.

The chain uses TRBV5-1 and TRBJ2-5; TRBD2 matches at 11 bases. Trimming cost V 3 bases and J 1 base; bases outside gene matches: 2. CDR1 SGHRS and CDR2 YFSETQ come from the germline V gene. This CDR3 is built from 15 residues. This CDR3 is CASSSGTSGQETQYF. The CDR3, as DNA: TGCGCCAGCAGCTCAGGGACTAGCGGCCAAGAGACCCAGTACTTC.

This chain connects TRBV5-6 to TRBJ2-1; the match to TRBD2 covers 8 bases. With 3 bases clipped from V and 10 bases from J, the junction kept 12 bases outside the gene matches. The CDR3 sequence is 15 residues long. The germline gives CDR1 SGHDT, CDR2 YYEEEE. CDR3 bases: TGTGCCAGCAGCTATGGCCCCCGGGAGGGCTCCGAGCAGTTCTTC. Translation gives CASSYGPREGSEQFF. Drawing the rest from reference TRBV5-6 and TRBJ2-1, the complete variable domain is DAGVTQSPTHLIKTRGQQVTLRCSPKSGHDTVSWYQQALGQGPQFIFQYYEEEERQRGNFPDRFSGHQFPNYSSELNVNALLLGDSALYLCASSYGPREGSEQFFGPGTRLTVL.